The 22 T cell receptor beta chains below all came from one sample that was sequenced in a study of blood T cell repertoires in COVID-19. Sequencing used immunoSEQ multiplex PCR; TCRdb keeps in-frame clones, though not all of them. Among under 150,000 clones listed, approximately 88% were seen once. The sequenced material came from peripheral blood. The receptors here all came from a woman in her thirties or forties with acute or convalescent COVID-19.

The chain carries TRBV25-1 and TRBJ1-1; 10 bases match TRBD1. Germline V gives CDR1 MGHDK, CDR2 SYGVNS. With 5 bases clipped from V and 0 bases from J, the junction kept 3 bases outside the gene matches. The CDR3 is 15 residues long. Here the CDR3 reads CASSRTGGMNTEAFF. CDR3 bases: TGTGCCAGCAGTAGGACAGGGGGTATGAACACTGAAGCTTTCTTT.

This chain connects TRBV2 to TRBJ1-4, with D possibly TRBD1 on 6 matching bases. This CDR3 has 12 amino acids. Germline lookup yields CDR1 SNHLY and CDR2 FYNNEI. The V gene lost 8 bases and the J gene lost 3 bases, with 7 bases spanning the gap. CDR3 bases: TGTGCCAGCGGACAGCCTAATGAAAAACTGTTTTTT. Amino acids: CASGQPNEKLFF.

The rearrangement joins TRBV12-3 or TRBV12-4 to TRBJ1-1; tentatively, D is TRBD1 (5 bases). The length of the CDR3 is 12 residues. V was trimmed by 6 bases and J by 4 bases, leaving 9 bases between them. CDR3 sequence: CASRGRSTEAFF. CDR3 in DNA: TGTGCCAGCAGGGGGCGGAGCACTGAAGCTTTCTTT.

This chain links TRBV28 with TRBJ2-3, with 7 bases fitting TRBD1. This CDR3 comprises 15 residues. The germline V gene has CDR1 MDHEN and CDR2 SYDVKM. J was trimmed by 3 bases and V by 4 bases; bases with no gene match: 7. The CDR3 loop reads CASSSGQLGTDTQYF. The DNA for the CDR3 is TGTGCCAGCAGTTCGGGACAGCTAGGGACAGATACGCAGTATTTT.

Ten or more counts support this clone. The CDR3 bases are TGTGCCAGCAGATCGTGGGGAGAGGAATACAATGAGCAGTTCTTC. Protein: CASRSWGEEYNEQFF. The gene calls are TRBV6-5 and TRBJ2-1, with D possibly matching TRBD2 (5 bases). Germline V gives CDR1 MNHEY, CDR2 SVGAGI. CDR3 length equals 15 residues. Between the trimmed V and J ends, which lost 6 bases and 4 bases, there was a span of 16 bases.

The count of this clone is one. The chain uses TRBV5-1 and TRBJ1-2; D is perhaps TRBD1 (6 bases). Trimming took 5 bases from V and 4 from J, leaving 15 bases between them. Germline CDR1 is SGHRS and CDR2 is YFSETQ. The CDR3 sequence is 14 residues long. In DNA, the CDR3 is TGCGCCAGCAGGGTACCGGGACAAACCTATGGCTACACCTTC. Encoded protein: CASRVPGQTYGYTF.

Written as DNA, the CDR3 is TGTGCCAGCACGTTGAGGGGGCCCACAGATACGCAGTATTTT. Translation gives CASTLRGPTDTQYF. This chain connects TRBV7-9 to TRBJ2-3, with TRBD1 identical over 7 bases. V shed 7 bases and J 2 bases; nucleotides not matched to a gene: 6. The CDR3 runs 14 residues. Germline CDR1 and CDR2: SEHNR and FQNEAQ (reference sequence).

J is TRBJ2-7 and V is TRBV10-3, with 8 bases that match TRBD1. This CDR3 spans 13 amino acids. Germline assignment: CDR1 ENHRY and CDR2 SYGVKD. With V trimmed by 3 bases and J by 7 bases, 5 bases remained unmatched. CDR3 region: CAISDDRGVEQYF. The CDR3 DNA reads TGTGCCATCAGTGACGACAGGGGTGTGGAGCAGTACTTC.

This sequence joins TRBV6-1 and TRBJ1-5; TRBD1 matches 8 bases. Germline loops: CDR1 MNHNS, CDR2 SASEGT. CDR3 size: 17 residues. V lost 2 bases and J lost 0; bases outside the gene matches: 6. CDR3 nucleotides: TGTGCCAGCAGTGAATACTGGCAGGGGGCTAGCAATCAGCCCCAGCATTTT. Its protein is CASSEYWQGASNQPQHF.

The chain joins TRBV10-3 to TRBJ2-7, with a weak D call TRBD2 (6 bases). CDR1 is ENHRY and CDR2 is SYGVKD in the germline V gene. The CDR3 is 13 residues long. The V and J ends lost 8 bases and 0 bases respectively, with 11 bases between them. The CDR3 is CAIARDFSYEQYF. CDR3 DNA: TGTGCCATCGCCCGGGACTTCTCCTACGAGCAGTACTTC.

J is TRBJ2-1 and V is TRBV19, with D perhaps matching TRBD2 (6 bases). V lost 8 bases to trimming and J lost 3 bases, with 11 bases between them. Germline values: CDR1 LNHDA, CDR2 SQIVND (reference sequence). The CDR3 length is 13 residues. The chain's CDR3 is CASSGGNYNEQFF. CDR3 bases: TGTGCCAGTTCCGGGGGAAACTACAATGAGCAGTTCTTC.

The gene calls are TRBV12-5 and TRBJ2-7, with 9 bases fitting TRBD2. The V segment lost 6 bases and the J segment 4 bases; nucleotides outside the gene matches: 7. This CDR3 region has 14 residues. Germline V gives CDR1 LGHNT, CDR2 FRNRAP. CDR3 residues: CASGRGGDLYEQYF. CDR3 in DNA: TGTGCTAGTGGCCGCGGGGGGGACTTATACGAGCAGTACTTC.

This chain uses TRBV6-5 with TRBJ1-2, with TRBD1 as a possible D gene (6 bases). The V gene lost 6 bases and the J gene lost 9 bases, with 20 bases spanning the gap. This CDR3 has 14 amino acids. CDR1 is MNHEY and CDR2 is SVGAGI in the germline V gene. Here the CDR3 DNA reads TGTGCCAGCAGGGACCCAAACAGGGAAGTTCGCTACACCTTC. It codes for CASRDPNREVRYTF.

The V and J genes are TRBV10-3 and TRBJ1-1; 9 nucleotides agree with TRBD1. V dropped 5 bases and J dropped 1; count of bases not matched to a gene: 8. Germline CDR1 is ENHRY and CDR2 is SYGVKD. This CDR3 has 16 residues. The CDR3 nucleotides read TGTGCCATCAGTTACCCACGGACAGGGGAGAACACTGAAGCTTTCTTT. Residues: CAISYPRTGENTEAFF.

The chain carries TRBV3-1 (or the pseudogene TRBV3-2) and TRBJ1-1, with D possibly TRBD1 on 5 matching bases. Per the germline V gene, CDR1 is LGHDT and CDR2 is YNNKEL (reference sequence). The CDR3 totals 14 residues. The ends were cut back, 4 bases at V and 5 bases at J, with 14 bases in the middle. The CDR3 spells CASSLRGSGTEAFF. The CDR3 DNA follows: TGTGCCAGCAGCCTACGGGGGTCGGGGACTGAAGCTTTCTTT.

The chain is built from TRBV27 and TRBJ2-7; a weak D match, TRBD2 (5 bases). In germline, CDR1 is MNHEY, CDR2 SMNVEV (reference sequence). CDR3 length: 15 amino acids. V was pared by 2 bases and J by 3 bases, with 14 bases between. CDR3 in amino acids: CASSLGEPSSYEQYF. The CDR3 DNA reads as TGTGCCAGCAGTTTAGGGGAGCCGAGCAGCTACGAGCAGTACTTC.

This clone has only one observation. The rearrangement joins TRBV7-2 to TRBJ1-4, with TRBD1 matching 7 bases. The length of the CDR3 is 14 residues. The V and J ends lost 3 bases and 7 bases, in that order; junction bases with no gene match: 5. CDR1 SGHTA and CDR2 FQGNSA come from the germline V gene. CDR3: CASSFRQGREKLFF. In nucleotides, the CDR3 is TGTGCCAGCAGCTTTAGACAGGGTCGTGAAAAACTGTTTTTT.

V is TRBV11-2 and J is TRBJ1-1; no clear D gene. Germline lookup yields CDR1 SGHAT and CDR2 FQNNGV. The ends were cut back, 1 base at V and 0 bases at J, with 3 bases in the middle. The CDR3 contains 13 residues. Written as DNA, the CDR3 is TGTGCCAGCAGCTTAGGAGTGAACACTGAAGCTTTCTTT. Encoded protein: CASSLGVNTEAFF.

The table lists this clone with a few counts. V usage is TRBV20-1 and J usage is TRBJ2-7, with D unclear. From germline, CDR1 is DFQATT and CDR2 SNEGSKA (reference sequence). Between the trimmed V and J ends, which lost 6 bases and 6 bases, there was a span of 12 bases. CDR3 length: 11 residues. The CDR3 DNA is TGCAGTGCAAAAGACTCCCGCGAGCAGTACTTC. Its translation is CSAKDSREQYF.

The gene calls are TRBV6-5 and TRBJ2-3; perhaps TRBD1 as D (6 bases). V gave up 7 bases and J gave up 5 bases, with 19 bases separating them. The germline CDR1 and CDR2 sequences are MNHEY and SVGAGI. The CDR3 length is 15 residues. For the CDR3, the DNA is TGTGCCAGCACCACAGGGTCACAGAAGGGAGATACGCAGTATTTT. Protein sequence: CASTTGSQKGDTQYF.

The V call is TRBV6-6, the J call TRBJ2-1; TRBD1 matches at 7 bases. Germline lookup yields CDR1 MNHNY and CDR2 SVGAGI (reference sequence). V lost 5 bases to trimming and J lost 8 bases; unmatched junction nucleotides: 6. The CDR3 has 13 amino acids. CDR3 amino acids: CASSANRGDEQFF. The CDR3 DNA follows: TGTGCCAGCAGTGCAAACAGGGGCGATGAGCAGTTCTTC.

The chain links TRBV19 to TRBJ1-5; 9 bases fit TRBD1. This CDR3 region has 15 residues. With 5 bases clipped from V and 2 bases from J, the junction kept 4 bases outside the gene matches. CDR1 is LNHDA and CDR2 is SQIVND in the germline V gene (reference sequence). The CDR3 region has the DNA TGTGCCAGTAGTGAGGACAGGGGCGGCAATCAGCCCCAGCATTTT. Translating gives CASSEDRGGNQPQHF.